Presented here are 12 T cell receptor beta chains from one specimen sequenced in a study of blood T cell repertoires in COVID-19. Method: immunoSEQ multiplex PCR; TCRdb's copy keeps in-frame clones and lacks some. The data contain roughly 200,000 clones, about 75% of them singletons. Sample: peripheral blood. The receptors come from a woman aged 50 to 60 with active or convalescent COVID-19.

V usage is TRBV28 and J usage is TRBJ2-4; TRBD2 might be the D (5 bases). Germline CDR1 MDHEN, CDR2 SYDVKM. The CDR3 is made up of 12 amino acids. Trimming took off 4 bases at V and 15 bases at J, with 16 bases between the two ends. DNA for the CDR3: TGTGCCAGCAGTTCGCCTCAGTCGCGGGTGTACTTC. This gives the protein CASSSPQSRVYF.

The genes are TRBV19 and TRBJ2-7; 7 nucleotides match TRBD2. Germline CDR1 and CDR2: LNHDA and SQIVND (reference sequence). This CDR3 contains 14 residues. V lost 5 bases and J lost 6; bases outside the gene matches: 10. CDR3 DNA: TGTGCCAGTAGTCCCCCTAGCGGAGCCCTCGAGCAGTACTTC. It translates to CASSPPSGALEQYF. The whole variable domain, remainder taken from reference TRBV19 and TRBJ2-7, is DGGITQSPKYLFRKEGQNVTLSCEQNLNHDAMYWYRQDPGQGLRLIYYSQIVNDFQKGDIAEGYSVSREKKESFPLTVTSAQKNPTAFYLCASSPPSGALEQYFGPGTRLTVT.

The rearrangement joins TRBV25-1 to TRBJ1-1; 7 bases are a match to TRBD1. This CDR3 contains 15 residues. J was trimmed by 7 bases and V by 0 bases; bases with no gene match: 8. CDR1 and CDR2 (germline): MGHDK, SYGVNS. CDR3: CASSEYRTGDDEAFF. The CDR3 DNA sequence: TGTGCCAGCAGTGAATATCGTACAGGGGATGATGAAGCTTTCTTT.

The CDR3 loop is CASSVGGSYISTDTQYF. DNA for the CDR3: TGTGCCAGCAGCGTAGGAGGGAGTTACATTTCCACAGATACGCAGTATTTT. The chain has TRBV9 and TRBJ2-3, with D possibly matching TRBD2 (5 bases). V was shortened by 0 bases and J by 2 bases, with 16 bases between the two germline ends. The germline gives CDR1 SGDLS, CDR2 YYNGEE. This CDR3 contains 17 residues.

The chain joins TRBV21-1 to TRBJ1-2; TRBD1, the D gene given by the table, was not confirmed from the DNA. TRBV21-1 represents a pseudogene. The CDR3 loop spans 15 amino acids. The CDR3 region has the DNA TGTGCCAGCAGCGGCCGGACAGGGTCCAACTATGGCTACACCTTC. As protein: CASSGRTGSNYGYTF.

CDR3 loop: CTSSQVGLAGLIEQFF. The CDR3 nucleotides are TGCACCAGCAGCCAAGTGGGGCTAGCGGGGCTGATTGAGCAGTTCTTC. The genes are TRBV1 and TRBJ2-1; the table gives TRBD2 as D, unverified against the DNA. TRBV1 is listed as a pseudogene. This CDR3 comprises 16 residues.

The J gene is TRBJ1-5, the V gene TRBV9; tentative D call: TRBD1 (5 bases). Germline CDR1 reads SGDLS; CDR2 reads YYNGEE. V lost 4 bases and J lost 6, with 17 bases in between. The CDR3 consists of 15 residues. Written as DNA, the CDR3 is TGTGCCAGCAGCTACGGTCGCGAAAGGGGTCAGCCCCAGCATTTT. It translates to CASSYGRERGQPQHF.

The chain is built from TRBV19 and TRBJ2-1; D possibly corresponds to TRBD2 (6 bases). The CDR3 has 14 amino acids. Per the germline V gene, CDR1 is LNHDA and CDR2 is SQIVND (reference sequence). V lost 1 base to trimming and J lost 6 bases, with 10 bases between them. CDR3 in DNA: TGTGCCAGTAGTATAGCGGGACTTCTCAATGAGCAGTTCTTC. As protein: CASSIAGLLNEQFF.

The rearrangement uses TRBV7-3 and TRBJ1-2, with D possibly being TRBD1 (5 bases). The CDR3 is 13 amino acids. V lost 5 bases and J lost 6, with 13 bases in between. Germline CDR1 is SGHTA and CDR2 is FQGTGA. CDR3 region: CASSASAGNGYTF. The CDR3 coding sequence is TGTGCCAGCAGCGCGTCGGCAGGGAATGGCTACACCTTC.

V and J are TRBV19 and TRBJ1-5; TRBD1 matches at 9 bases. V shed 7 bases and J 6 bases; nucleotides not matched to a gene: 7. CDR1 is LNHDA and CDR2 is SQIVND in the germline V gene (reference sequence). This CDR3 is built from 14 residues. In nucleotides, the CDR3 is TGTGCCAGTAAACCGGGACAGGGTACTCAGCCCCAGCATTTT. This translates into CASKPGQGTQPQHF. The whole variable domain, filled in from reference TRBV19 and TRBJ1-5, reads DGGITQSPKYLFRKEGQNVTLSCEQNLNHDAMYWYRQDPGQGLRLIYYSQIVNDFQKGDIAEGYSVSREKKESFPLTVTSAQKNPTAFYLCASKPGQGTQPQHFGDGTRLSIL.

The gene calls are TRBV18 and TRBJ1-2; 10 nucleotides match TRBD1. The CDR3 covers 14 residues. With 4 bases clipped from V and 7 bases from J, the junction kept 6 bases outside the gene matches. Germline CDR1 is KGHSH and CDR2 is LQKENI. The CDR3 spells CASSRGTGELGYTF. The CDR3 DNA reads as TGTGCCAGCTCACGCGGGACAGGGGAACTTGGCTACACCTTC. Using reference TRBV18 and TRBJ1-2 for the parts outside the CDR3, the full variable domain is NAGVMQNPRHLVRRRGQEARLRCSPMKGHSHVYWYRQLPEEGLKFMVYLQKENIIDESGMPKERFSAEFPKEGPSILRIQQVVRGDSAAYFCASSRGTGELGYTFGSGTRLTVV.

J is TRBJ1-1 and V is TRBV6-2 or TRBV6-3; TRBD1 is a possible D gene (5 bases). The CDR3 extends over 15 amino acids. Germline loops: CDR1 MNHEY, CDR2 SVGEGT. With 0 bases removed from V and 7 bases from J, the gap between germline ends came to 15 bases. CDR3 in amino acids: CASSYSYRMDREAFF. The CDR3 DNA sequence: TGTGCCAGCAGTTACTCGTACAGGATGGACCGTGAAGCTTTCTTT.